One and the same sample provided the 18 T cell receptor beta chains below, sequenced in a study of human T cells and chemical hapten exposure. TCRdb reprocessed the RACE reads with MiXCR, giving one entry per CDR3 protein. The sample consists of 150,000 to 200,000 distinct CDR3 sequences, roughly 15% of them appearing once. Time point given: patch test 1, 2 weeks after DPC sensitization. The treatment was: therapeutic diphenylcyclopropenone sensitization with weekly scalp DPC. This material consisted of whole blood, taken in connection with sensitization to the hapten diphenylcyclopropenone (DPC). These receptors were obtained from a woman aged 25 to 45 with alopecia areata. Some clones in this sample may be carry-over from other donors' samples.

This clonotype was seen repeatedly, ten times or more. The V and J genes are TRBV7-9 and TRBJ1-1; D call uncertain. With 5 bases removed from V and 1 base from J, the gap between germline ends came to 8 bases. Germline CDR1 is SEHNR and CDR2 is FQNEAQ (reference sequence). There are 13 residues in the CDR3. The CDR3 protein is CASSQGRNTEAFF. The CDR3 nucleotides are TGTGCCAGCAGCCAAGGTCGGAACACTGAAGCTTTCTTT.

V gene TRBV20-1 combines with J gene TRBJ2-5, with 7 bases lining up with TRBD1. The CDR3 loop spans 15 amino acids. CDR1 DFQATT and CDR2 SNEGSKA come from the germline V gene (reference sequence). The V segment lost 4 bases and the J segment 5 bases; nucleotides outside the gene matches: 13. This chain's CDR3 is CSATTPLGGRETQYF. For the CDR3, the DNA is TGCAGTGCTACAACCCCCTTAGGGGGCCGGGAGACCCAGTACTTC.

At least ten counts were recorded for this clonotype. V usage is TRBV7-8 and J usage is TRBJ1-1; 7 bases fit TRBD1. This CDR3 spans 17 amino acids. V dropped 2 bases and J dropped 5; count of bases not matched to a gene: 14. Germline V CDR1 and CDR2: SGHVS, FQNEAQ. The CDR3 here is CASSLLSLDRVGTEAFF. The DNA for the CDR3 is TGTGCCAGCAGCTTACTCTCCCTAGACAGGGTTGGGACTGAAGCTTTCTTT.

Remarks on this clonotype: Its ends do not fully match the called genes, so a read error is possible. CDR3 residues: CASSPGTSGASYKQYF. CDR3 sequence (DNA): TGTGCCAGCAGTCCGGGGACTAGCGGGGCCTCCTACAAGCAGTACTTC. This chain uses TRBV12-3 or TRBV12-4 with TRBJ2-7; 13 positions match TRBD2. This CDR3 contains 16 residues.

The V call is TRBV20-1, the J call TRBJ2-1; no definite D call. CDR1 DFQATT and CDR2 SNEGSKA come from the germline V gene (reference sequence). Trimming removed 2 bases at V and 3 bases at J, with 8 bases between. This CDR3 comprises 13 residues. The DNA of the CDR3 is TGCAGTGCTAGACCCGCCAGCTACAATGAGCAGTTCTTC. Translated, it gives CSARPASYNEQFF.

J is TRBJ2-1 and V is TRBV19; TRBD2 matches 11 bases. The CDR3 consists of 17 residues. V was pared by 4 bases and J by 0 bases, with 5 bases of the junction left unmatched. Germline V gene data show CDR1 as LNHDA and CDR2 as SQIVND (reference sequence). CDR3 in amino acids: CASSTRLAGSSYNEQFF. CDR3 nucleotides: TGTGCCAGTAGTACCAGACTAGCGGGGAGCTCCTACAATGAGCAGTTCTTC.

This clonotype was seen a handful of times. The chain has TRBV29-1 and TRBJ2-7, with D possibly matching TRBD1 (7 bases). CDR1 and CDR2 (germline): SQVTM, ANQGSEA. The V and J ends lost 7 bases and 2 bases respectively, with 18 bases between them. This CDR3 has 14 residues. In nucleotides, the CDR3 is TGCAGCGCCCGGAGGCCAGGGGGGACCTACGAGCAGTACTTC. It yields the protein CSARRPGGTYEQYF.

The sample holds a few counts of this clonotype. The V call is TRBV7-2, the J call TRBJ2-5; perhaps TRBD2 as D (6 bases). Germline V gene sequence: CDR1 SGHTA, CDR2 FQGNSA. V gave up 5 bases and J gave up 5 bases, with 18 bases separating them. This CDR3 contains 15 residues. The CDR3 here is CASSPTTRMGETQYF. The CDR3 coding sequence is TGTGCCAGCAGCCCGACGACTAGGATGGGGGAGACCCAGTACTTC.

This chain links TRBV7-2 with TRBJ1-2; D call uncertain. Trimming took 5 bases from V and 8 from J, leaving 15 bases between them. The CDR3 has 13 amino acids. Per the germline V gene, CDR1 is SGHTA and CDR2 is FQGNSA. CDR3 in DNA: TGTGCCAGCAGCGGAAATCGAGCCTGGGGCTACACCTTC. This gives the protein CASSGNRAWGYTF. The full variable domain, completed using reference TRBV7-2 and TRBJ1-2, is GAGVSQSPSNKVTEKGKDVELRCDPISGHTALYWYRQSLGQGLEFLIYFQGNSAPDKSGLPSDRFSAERTGGSVSTLTIQRTQQEDSAVYLCASSGNRAWGYTFGSGTRLTVV.

This clonotype was seen a handful of times. The V and J genes are TRBV4-2 and TRBJ1-1; possible D gene TRBD1, 5 bases. The CDR3 runs to 14 residues. Trimming pared 4 bases from V and 2 bases from J, leaving 11 bases between. Germline V CDR1 and CDR2: LGHNA, YNFKEQ. CDR3 in DNA: TGTGCCAGCAGCCCAGGAGGGGTAAACACTGAAGCTTTCTTT. Translated: CASSPGGVNTEAFF.

This clonotype has ten or more counts. The V and J genes are TRBV6-5 and TRBJ2-5, with a tentative D call TRBD1 (6 bases). The ends were cut back, 5 bases at V and 7 bases at J, with 14 bases in the middle. Germline V gene sequence: CDR1 MNHEY, CDR2 SVGAGI. The CDR3 consists of 13 residues. The CDR3 sequence is CASSGTLWGTQYF. CDR3 nucleotide sequence: TGTGCCAGCAGTGGGACACTGTGGGGGACCCAGTACTTC.

This clonotype has more than one count but fewer than ten. The chain employs TRBV28 and TRBJ2-2, with 7 nucleotides matching TRBD2. V trimming: 2 bases; J trimming: 6 bases; junction bases outside the gene matches: 3. Germline assignment: CDR1 MDHEN and CDR2 SYDVKM. The CDR3 contains 14 residues. Here the CDR3 reads CASSLVRGAGELFF. CDR3 nucleotides: TGTGCCAGCAGTTTAGTCCGGGGGGCCGGGGAGCTGTTTTTT.

This clonotype occurred a few times. The chain is built from TRBV6-2 or TRBV6-3 and TRBJ2-5; no clear D gene. The CDR3 length is 12 residues. The germline CDR1 and CDR2 sequences are MNHEY and SVGEGT. The V end was cut by 8 bases, the J end by 5 bases, with 12 bases between. CDR3 residues: CASREPSETQYF. Written as DNA, the CDR3 is TGTGCCAGCCGAGAACCTTCGGAGACCCAGTACTTC.

This clonotype showed up just a few times. The chain carries TRBV6-1 and TRBJ2-7; 7 nucleotides match TRBD1. The CDR3 sequence is 14 residues long. CDR1 and CDR2 from the germline V gene are MNHNS and SASEGT. V lost 7 bases to trimming and J lost 0 bases; unmatched junction nucleotides: 6. DNA for the CDR3: TGTGCCAGCAACCTACAGGGGAGCTCCTACGAGCAGTACTTC. This gives the protein CASNLQGSSYEQYF.

The CDR3 region is CASRKRTGEDEKLFF. The CDR3, as DNA: TGTGCCAGCAGGAAAAGGACAGGGGAGGATGAAAAACTGTTTTTT. V usage is TRBV2 and J usage is TRBJ1-4; 9 nucleotides align to TRBD1. This CDR3 is 15 amino acids long. Germline assignment: CDR1 SNHLY and CDR2 FYNNEI. The V and J ends lost 6 bases and 6 bases, in that order; junction bases with no gene match: 8.

The chain uses TRBV27 and TRBJ1-1, with 7 positions matching TRBD1. The CDR3 covers 14 residues. V was pared by 5 bases and J by 8 bases, with 11 bases of the junction left unmatched. Germline assignment: CDR1 MNHEY and CDR2 SMNVEV (reference sequence). The CDR3 spells CASSPIHLQGEAFF. In DNA form, the CDR3 reads TGTGCCAGCAGTCCGATCCATCTACAGGGGGAAGCTTTCTTT.

This clonotype was counted a few times. V and J are TRBV15 and TRBJ1-1; 8 bases are shared with TRBD1. The CDR3 extends over 14 amino acids. Germline V gives CDR1 LNHNV, CDR2 YYDKDF (reference sequence). Trimming removed 5 bases from V and 6 bases from J; junction bases left unmatched: 8. The CDR3 loop is CATSGGQGISEAFF. CDR3 in DNA: TGTGCCACCAGCGGCGGACAGGGAATATCTGAAGCTTTCTTT.

This CDR3 reads CSAPKPGQVSYEQYF. CDR3 coding DNA: TGCAGTGCGCCAAAACCGGGACAGGTCTCCTACGAGCAGTACTTC. V gene TRBV20-1 combines with J gene TRBJ2-7, with TRBD1 identical over 8 bases. The V gene end was trimmed by 6 bases and the J gene end by 0 bases; junction bases not matched to a gene: 10. Germline V CDR1 and CDR2: DFQATT, SNEGSKA (reference sequence). The CDR3 spans 15 residues.